The present entry profiles one TCR beta chain with its context. Its antigen is as yet unknown. This specimen comes from a study of shared clonotypes between healthy human individuals. Study-wide context: The study used three CD4 naive, three CD4 memory, two CD8 naive and one CD8 memory plate per donor.

Samples underwent the assay at deep level. TCRdb's copy holds only in-frame clones and misses some; the assay was immunoSEQ multiplex PCR. The data contain around 690,000 clones, around 90% of them seen just once; the ten biggest clones take up less than 40%. V was clipped by 1 base and J by 1 base, with 7 bases between them. The CDR3 spans 14 residues. Germline V lookup: CDR1 SEHNR, CDR2 FQNEAQ (reference sequence). Whole-study findings and limits: The expectation was that sequencing depth would affect clonotype sharing among donors. Non-shared clonotypes were found to have lower generation probabilities than the clonotypes that were shared by all four of the sorted-subset donors.

The J gene is TRBJ1-2, the V gene TRBV7-9; D uncertain. The sample comprised memory CD8+ T cells from PBMCs. Specified subset: CD45RO+ cells pooled with CCR7-negative TemRA cells. The TCR sequence derives from a man in his late teens or twenties in good health. Some clones in this sample may be carry-over from other donors' samples. The CDR3 here is CASSLGAVNYGYTF. DNA of the CDR3: TGTGCCAGCAGCTTAGGGGCAGTTAACTATGGCTACACCTTC.